Below are 28 T cell receptor beta chains sequenced from a single sample in a study of response to subunit inactivated influenza vaccine (dated by TCRdb to the late 2010s). Receptor libraries were prepared by RT-PCR. The listed sequencing device is Illumina HiSeq 2500. TCRdb applied fastp at Q25 and MiXCR to the public reads, then kept only in-frame beta chains. Every entry covers one CDR3 protein and lists the most common genes and DNA from its rows. This sample comprises 530,000 or so distinct CDR3 sequences, about 12% of them detected only once. Of the sample, about 10% is held by the ten largest clones. The material was PBMCs from blood, obtained on the day of vaccination. The source of these receptors is a man aged 50 to 59 who received an inactivated influenza vaccine. Donor details come from another sample of the same person, matched by shared clones.

The gene calls are TRBV6-1 and TRBJ2-3; D is perhaps TRBD2 (6 bases). V was clipped by 6 bases and J by 4 bases, with 17 bases between them. CDR3 length equals 15 residues. Germline V CDR1 and CDR2: MNHNS, SASEGT. The CDR3 here is CASSDQGLRSDTQYF. The CDR3 DNA is TGTGCCAGCAGCGATCAAGGACTAAGATCAGATACGCAGTATTTT.

This clonotype was seen at least ten times. This rearrangement joins TRBV6-2 or TRBV6-3 to TRBJ2-7; D ambiguous. Germline CDR1 reads MNHEY; CDR2 reads SVGEGT. The CDR3 totals 11 residues. V was trimmed by 6 bases and J by 2 bases, leaving 5 bases between them. CDR3 nucleotides: TGTGCCAGCAGAAATACCTACGAGCAGTACTTC. Translated, it gives CASRNTYEQYF.

The V call is TRBV6-2 or TRBV6-3, the J call TRBJ1-1; D not resolved. Germline V lookup: CDR1 MNHEY, CDR2 SVGEGT. V was clipped by 11 bases and J by 3 bases, with 10 bases between them. The CDR3 loop spans 11 amino acids. The CDR3 DNA reads TGTGCCGTATCGCGGGACACTGAAGCTTTCTTT. Its protein is CAVSRDTEAFF.

The V call is TRBV15, the J call TRBJ2-2; the D gene is possibly TRBD1 (6 bases). The V and J ends lost 4 bases and 0 bases respectively, with 9 bases between them. The CDR3 spans 15 residues. The germline gives CDR1 LNHNV, CDR2 YYDKDF (reference sequence). The CDR3 DNA is TGTGCCACCAGCACCCGACAGGCGAACACCGGGGAGCTGTTTTTT. Amino acid sequence: CATSTRQANTGELFF.

This clonotype was seen repeatedly, ten times or more. The J gene is TRBJ2-3, the V gene TRBV20-1, with D unresolved. Germline V CDR1 and CDR2: DFQATT, SNEGSKA (reference sequence). This CDR3 is 13 amino acids long. V lost 3 bases to trimming and J lost 3 bases, with 10 bases between them. The chain's CDR3 is CSASLPLTDTQYF. The CDR3 bases are TGCAGTGCTAGTCTCCCTCTAACAGATACGCAGTATTTT.

This chain connects TRBV10-3 to TRBJ2-6, with D possibly TRBD1 on 6 matching bases. Trimming shortened V by 4 bases and J by 4 bases, and 8 bases separated the two germline ends. CDR3 length equals 14 residues. Germline V gene data show CDR1 as ENHRY and CDR2 as SYGVKD. This CDR3 is CAISVGAGANVLTF. CDR3 nucleotide sequence: TGTGCCATCAGTGTGGGGGCCGGGGCCAACGTCCTGACTTTC.

V gene TRBV5-1 combines with J gene TRBJ2-7, with 10 bases that match TRBD2. The V gene's germline CDR1 is SGHRS and CDR2 YFSETQ. J lost 1 base, V lost 4 bases, and 5 bases had no gene match. There are 15 residues in the CDR3. The CDR3 DNA follows: TGCGCCAGCAGCGGGCCTAGCGGGAGTTCCTACGAGCAGTACTTC. It specifies CASSGPSGSSYEQYF.

This clonotype was recorded at least ten times. The genes are TRBV10-1 and TRBJ1-1, with unresolved D. In germline, CDR1 is WNHNN, CDR2 SYGVQD (reference sequence). Trimming cost V 6 bases and J 5 bases, with 19 bases left between them. This CDR3 spans 15 amino acids. The CDR3 protein is CASRMDAVYETEAFF. The CDR3 nucleotides are TGCGCCAGCAGAATGGACGCGGTCTATGAGACTGAAGCTTTCTTT.

The chain employs TRBV18 and TRBJ2-5; TRBD1 agrees at 7 bases. The ends lost 2 bases at V and 5 bases at J; junction bases unmatched: 11. Germline V CDR1 and CDR2: KGHSH, LQKENI. This CDR3 has 16 amino acids. The CDR3 is CASSPDVVGGEETQYF. The DNA for the CDR3 is TGTGCCAGCTCACCAGATGTGGTAGGGGGCGAGGAGACCCAGTACTTC.

This clonotype was found a few times. V usage is TRBV11-3 and J usage is TRBJ2-2; D is perhaps TRBD1 (6 bases). The CDR3 spans 16 residues. Trimming took 1 base from V and 0 from J, leaving 9 bases between them. The germline V gene has CDR1 SGHNT and CDR2 YENEEA. This CDR3 reads CASSLARQANTGELFF. The CDR3 DNA reads TGTGCCAGCAGCTTAGCTAGACAGGCGAACACCGGGGAGCTGTTTTTT.

This clonotype has ten or more counts. The chain couples TRBV5-1 to TRBJ2-2, with D unresolved. Germline V gene lookup returns CDR1 SGHRS and CDR2 YFSETQ. V lost 0 bases and J 3 bases, leaving 3 bases between the germline ends. The CDR3 loop spans 13 amino acids. Here the CDR3 DNA reads TGCGCCAGCAGCTTGGAGTACACCGGGGAGCTGTTTTTT. It encodes CASSLEYTGELFF.

V gene TRBV4-2 combines with J gene TRBJ2-3; possibly TRBD2 for D (8 bases). Trimming took off 0 bases at V and 4 bases at J, with 14 bases between the two ends. CDR1 and CDR2 from the germline V gene are LGHNA and YNFKEQ. The CDR3 consists of 16 residues. CDR3 in DNA: TGTGCCAGCAGCCAAGACCCGGGAGGGGGCTCAGATACGCAGTATTTT. Its translation is CASSQDPGGGSDTQYF.

This clonotype appeared a few times. The chain couples TRBV5-1 to TRBJ2-2; D might be TRBD1 or TRBD2, each matching 5 bases. Germline values: CDR1 SGHRS, CDR2 YFSETQ. Deletions cut 3 bases from V and 4 bases from J, with 16 bases between. This CDR3 has 16 amino acids. CDR3 protein: CASSSAGTTVTGELFF. The DNA for the CDR3 is TGCGCCAGCAGCTCAGCCGGGACGACGGTCACCGGGGAGCTGTTTTTT.

The chain combines TRBV6-2 or TRBV6-3 with TRBJ2-7; D ambiguous. The CDR3 loop spans 13 amino acids. CDR1 is MNHEY and CDR2 is SVGEGT in the germline V gene. Deletions cut 2 bases from V and 2 bases from J, with 7 bases between. The CDR3 is CASSYLLAYEQYF. CDR3 in DNA: TGTGCCAGCAGTTACCTACTTGCCTACGAGCAGTACTTC.

The chain combines TRBV10-3 with TRBJ1-1; D gene unclear. Germline assignment: CDR1 ENHRY and CDR2 SYGVKD. The V gene lost 4 bases and the J gene lost 0 bases, with 6 bases spanning the gap. This CDR3 is built from 13 residues. Written as DNA, the CDR3 is TGTGCCATCAGTGGGTACTTGAACACTGAAGCTTTCTTT. This sequence encodes CAISGYLNTEAFF.

This clonotype came up a few times. The chain links TRBV9 to TRBJ2-1; tentatively, D is TRBD1 or TRBD2 (5 bases each). Germline lookup yields CDR1 SGDLS and CDR2 YYNGEE. The CDR3 loop spans 14 amino acids. V dropped 1 base and J dropped 7 bases, with 12 bases sitting between them. The CDR3 is CASSVWGSRNEQFF. The DNA for the CDR3 is TGTGCCAGCAGCGTATGGGGGAGCAGGAATGAGCAGTTCTTC.

This clonotype has just a few counts. The chain has TRBV27 and TRBJ2-7; TRBD1 agrees at 7 bases. There are 16 residues in the CDR3. The V gene's germline CDR1 is MNHEY and CDR2 SMNVEV (reference sequence). The ends lost 5 bases at V and 1 base at J; junction bases unmatched: 11. The CDR3 is CASSKTTGQTSYEQYF. In DNA form, the CDR3 reads TGTGCCAGCAGTAAAACGACGGGACAGACTTCCTACGAGCAGTACTTC.

This clonotype was seen more than once but under ten times. V is TRBV6-1 and J is TRBJ1-2; no firm D call. Trimming took off 3 bases at V and 4 bases at J, with 9 bases between the two ends. The germline V gene encodes CDR1 MNHNS and CDR2 SASEGT. CDR3 length equals 13 residues. DNA of the CDR3: TGTGCCAGCAGTGACCGGGGTAGCTATGGCTACACCTTC. It translates to CASSDRGSYGYTF.

This clonotype has just a few counts. The gene calls are TRBV29-1 and TRBJ1-1; D might be TRBD1 (6 bases). Germline V gene lookup returns CDR1 SQVTM and CDR2 ANQGSEA. The CDR3 totals 15 residues. Trimming shortened V by 5 bases and J by 1 base, and 17 bases separated the two germline ends. CDR3 DNA: TGCAGCGTTCCCTACAGGGTAAGGGGGAACACTGAAGCTTTCTTT. Amino acids: CSVPYRVRGNTEAFF.

The chain employs TRBV20-1 and TRBJ2-1; TRBD1 matches at 10 bases. This CDR3 comprises 15 residues. V shed 0 bases and J 8 bases; nucleotides not matched to a gene: 7. From germline, CDR1 is DFQATT and CDR2 SNEGSKA (reference sequence). The CDR3 sequence is CSARDLTGGADEQFF. CDR3 bases: TGCAGTGCTAGAGATCTGACAGGGGGCGCGGATGAGCAGTTCTTC.

This clonotype was detected ten times or more. This chain uses TRBV29-1 with TRBJ2-3; D may be TRBD2 (6 bases). V shed 7 bases and J shed 1 base, with 18 bases lying between them. Germline CDR1 reads SQVTM; CDR2 reads ANQGSEA. This CDR3 comprises 15 residues. The CDR3 nucleotides are TGCAGCGCCTCCCCCGGGACTCTTCGCACAGATACGCAGTATTTT. Amino acids: CSASPGTLRTDTQYF.

In its sample, this clonotype was seen a few times. This chain joins TRBV12-3 or TRBV12-4 and TRBJ2-2, with D perhaps matching TRBD1 or TRBD2 (5 bases each). The germline V and J ends were trimmed by 3 bases and 7 bases, with 21 bases remaining between them. The CDR3 runs 17 residues. The CDR3: CASSFPPPGARGGELFF. CDR3 DNA sequence: TGTGCCAGCAGTTTCCCACCACCCGGGGCGCGCGGCGGGGAGCTGTTTTTT.

This sequence joins TRBV4-2 and TRBJ2-1; 12 bases are shared with TRBD1. Losses at the gene ends were 4 bases for V and 0 bases for J; bases not matched to a gene: 7. The CDR3 is 18 residues long. Per the germline V gene, CDR1 is LGHNA and CDR2 is YNFKEQ. The CDR3, as DNA: TGTGCCAGCAGCCGCAGGGACAGGGGGCCAGCCTCCTACAATGAGCAGTTCTTC. It translates to CASSRRDRGPASYNEQFF.

The gene calls are TRBV12-3 or TRBV12-4 and TRBJ2-5; 7 nucleotides line up with TRBD1. This CDR3 is built from 13 residues. The V segment lost 7 bases and the J segment 2 bases; nucleotides outside the gene matches: 4. The CDR3 sequence: CASTTRGQETQYF. The CDR3 region has the DNA TGTGCCAGCACCACCAGGGGGCAAGAGACCCAGTACTTC.

The genes are TRBV5-1 and TRBJ2-3, with TRBD1 matching 7 bases. In germline, CDR1 is SGHRS, CDR2 YFSETQ. J was trimmed by 5 bases and V by 4 bases; bases with no gene match: 13. This CDR3 is 16 amino acids long. The CDR3: CASSLRTGRQGDTQYF. In DNA, the CDR3 is TGCGCCAGCAGCCTGCGGACAGGACGCCAGGGAGATACGCAGTATTTT.

This clonotype was observed many times. The V gene is TRBV14, the J gene TRBJ2-7, with 8 bases fitting TRBD1. Germline V CDR1 and CDR2: SGHDN, FVKESK. J lost 5 bases, V lost 1 base, and 7 bases had no gene match. This CDR3 is 15 amino acids long. For the CDR3, the DNA is TGTGCCAGCAGCCAAGGACAGGGGTCCCCCCACGAGCAGTACTTC. Translation gives CASSQGQGSPHEQYF.

This clonotype was observed a few times. The chain couples TRBV19 to TRBJ2-2; TRBD2 might be the D (6 bases). This CDR3 contains 17 residues. Germline V lookup: CDR1 LNHDA, CDR2 SQIVND (reference sequence). V was clipped by 5 bases and J by 3 bases, with 19 bases between them. The DNA for the CDR3 is TGTGCCAGTAGTCAAACTGGGGGGACCTTTCACACCGGGGAGCTGTTTTTT. Protein sequence: CASSQTGGTFHTGELFF.

This rearrangement joins TRBV5-1 to TRBJ2-5; no reliable D call. The CDR3 is 16 amino acids. The V and J ends lost 4 bases and 0 bases respectively, with 16 bases between them. Germline-derived CDR1 and CDR2 are SGHRS and YFSETQ. CDR3 region: CASSRRLDRDQETQYF. The CDR3 nucleotides are TGCGCCAGCAGCCGGCGATTGGACCGCGACCAAGAGACCCAGTACTTC.